Sequencing of this TCR beta chain was carried out in a study of CD8 T cells in Susac syndrome. The authors reverse transcribed roughly 0.45 to 1 ug RNA with random hexamers. Amplification of TCR beta CDR3 by immunoSEQ multiplex PCR spanned 54 Vbeta and 13 Jbeta. TCRdb reanalysed the immunoSEQ multiplex PCR reads using MiXCR and keeps one entry per CDR3 protein. The table has 180,000 or so distinct CDR3 sequences, 90% to 95% seen once. The ends lost 6 bases at V and 3 bases at J; junction bases unmatched: 8. The CDR3 has 14 residues. The germline CDR1 and CDR2 sequences are DFQATT and SNEGSKA (reference sequence).

The source of this sequence is a human donor with multiple sclerosis. The sample comprised CD4+ T cells from PBMCs. The V and J genes are TRBV20-1 and TRBJ1-2, with TRBD1 matching 9 bases. The CDR3 sequence: CSARDRAQYYGYTF. The CDR3, as DNA: TGCAGTGCCAGGGACAGGGCCCAGTACTATGGCTACACCTTC.